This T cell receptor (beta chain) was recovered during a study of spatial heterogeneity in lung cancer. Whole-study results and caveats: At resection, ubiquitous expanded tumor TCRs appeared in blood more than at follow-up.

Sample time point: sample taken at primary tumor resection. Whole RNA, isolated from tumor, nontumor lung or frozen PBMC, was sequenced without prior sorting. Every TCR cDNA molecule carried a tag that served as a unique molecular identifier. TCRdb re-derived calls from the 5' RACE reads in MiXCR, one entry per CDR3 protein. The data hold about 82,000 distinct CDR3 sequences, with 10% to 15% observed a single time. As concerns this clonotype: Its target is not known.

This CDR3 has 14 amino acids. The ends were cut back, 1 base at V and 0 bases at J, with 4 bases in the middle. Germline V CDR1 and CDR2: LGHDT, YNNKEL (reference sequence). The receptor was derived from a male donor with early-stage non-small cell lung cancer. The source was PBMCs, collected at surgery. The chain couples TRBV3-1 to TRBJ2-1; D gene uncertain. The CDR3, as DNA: TGTGCCAGCAGCCAAGCGAGCTCCTACAATGAGCAGTTCTTC. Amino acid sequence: CASSQASSYNEQFF.